The 4 T cell receptor beta chains listed next were all sequenced from one sample in a study of blood T cell repertoires in COVID-19. Only in-frame clones appear in the TCRdb table, and some are missing; sequencing was by immunoSEQ multiplex PCR. Among 300,000 to 450,000 clones listed, around 84% were seen once. The sequenced material came from peripheral blood. The receptors here all came from a human donor with acute or convalescent COVID-19. The donor label of this sample is uncertain.

The gene calls are TRBV18 and TRBJ1-6; TRBD1 might be the D (6 bases). V was pared by 2 bases and J by 1 base, with 6 bases between. Looked up from germline, CDR1 is KGHSH and CDR2 is LQKENI. The CDR3 has 15 residues. The CDR3 here is CASSPGQSYNSPLHF. The CDR3 DNA reads as TGTGCCAGCTCACCAGGACAGTCCTATAATTCACCCCTCCACTTT.

This clone has more than one count but fewer than ten. The J gene is TRBJ2-2, the V gene TRBV9, with a possible D match to TRBD1 (6 bases). V lost 7 bases and J 0 bases, leaving 10 bases between the germline ends. The CDR3 extends over 14 amino acids. The V gene's germline CDR1 is SGDLS and CDR2 YYNGEE. The CDR3 loop is CASRTASNTGELFF. In nucleotides, the CDR3 is TGTGCCAGCCGGACAGCCTCGAACACCGGGGAGCTGTTTTTT.

The rearrangement links TRBV19 to TRBJ1-1, with 7 bases that match TRBD1. This CDR3 region has 17 residues. Trimming at V came to 5 bases and at J to 0 bases, leaving 12 bases not matched to a gene. Germline V gene sequence: CDR1 LNHDA, CDR2 SQIVND (reference sequence). DNA of the CDR3: TGTGCCAGTAGTGTTCGCCACAGGGGAAACATGAACACTGAAGCTTTCTTT. Protein sequence: CASSVRHRGNMNTEAFF.

This clone was seen only a few times. The CDR3 DNA sequence: TGCGCCAGCAGCTTGGAACGTGGACTAGCAGGAGAGACCCAGTACTTC. It specifies CASSLERGLAGETQYF. The rearrangement joins TRBV5-1 to TRBJ2-5; 8 bases map to TRBD2. The junction had 8 bases not matched to a gene; V was cut back by 0 bases and J by 4 bases. The CDR3 covers 16 residues. From germline, CDR1 is SGHRS and CDR2 YFSETQ. Based on the CDR3 plus reference TRBV5-1 and TRBJ2-5, the full variable domain is KAGVTQTPRYLIKTRGQQVTLSCSPISGHRSVSWYQQTPGQGLQFLFEYFSETQRNKGNFPGRFSGRQFSNSRSEMNVSTLELGDSALYLCASSLERGLAGETQYFGPGTRLLVL.